These T cell receptor beta chains were read from a single sample in a study of cytomegalovirus exposure and HLA in healthy donors. The repertoire was sequenced with immunoSEQ multiplex PCR; TCRdb's copy has only in-frame clones and lacks some. Its table records about 210,000 clones. The sample was PBMCs. All receptors come from a woman younger than 45 in good health and CMV-seropositive. Each CDR3 is given with its conserved first and last residue.

CASSLGPGANEQYF - TRBV5-1
CATSRDGIPGLNYGYTF TRBJ1-2 TRBV15
CASSQEGGPAHNEQFF TRBJ2-1 TRBV4-1
CASSGILEGAKNIQYF TRBJ2-4 TRBV25-1
CASSATGGGSPLHF TRBJ1-6 TRBV7-9
CASSFSGGTYEQYF TRBJ2-7 TRBV28
CASSFNSNQPQHF TRBJ1-5 TRBV7-9
CASSPDGGGYNEQFF TRBJ2-1 TRBV5-1
CASSEVGEFPYEQYF TRBJ2-7 TRBV6-1
CASSYLGQVNTGELFF TRBJ2-2 TRBV6-5
CASSLEGQGPYNEQFF TRBJ2-1 TRBV7-8
CASSPPRAHTEAFF TRBJ1-1 TRBV11-2
CASSKDRVDTEAFF TRBJ1-1 TRBV27
CASSSTSGNTGELFF TRBJ2-2 TRBV11-3
CASSDKGISGTGELFF TRBJ2-2 TRBV2
CASNRGGGETQYF TRBJ2-5 TRBV7-2
CASSDREWGNEQFF TRBJ2-1 TRBV6-1
CSVGRDRGPYEQYF TRBJ2-7 TRBV29-1
CASSIQANQPQHF TRBJ1-5 TRBV6-5
CASSQGSSYNEQFF TRBJ2-1 TRBV5-1
CASSLGAGYEQYF TRBJ2-7 TRBV5-1
CASSLVARDNEQFF TRBJ2-1 TRBV5-4
CASSKGQGNTEAFF TRBJ1-1 TRBV7-9
CASSRSVGNGELFF TRBJ2-2 TRBV2
CASTLGTDYNEQFF TRBJ2-1 TRBV28
CASSLVWQGSNQPQHF TRBJ1-5 TRBV7-2
CASSEGTNRQGGPGNTIYF TRBJ1-3 TRBV6-1
CASSYSTGTASYEQYF - TRBV6-5
CASSSSGTGGDGYTF TRBJ1-2 TRBV6-7
CASSPNPGQLNTEAFF TRBJ1-1 TRBV18
CASSAAGYNSPLHF TRBJ1-6 TRBV6-1
CAISEPGSTYEQYF TRBJ2-7 TRBV10-3
CASSLGPFPKEGTDTQYF TRBJ2-3 TRBV7-8
CASSLGLAGGGTDTQYF TRBJ2-3 TRBV7-9